The rows below give T cell receptor beta chains drawn from one sample of a study of T cells in Graves' hyperthyroidism and ophthalmopathy. One entry per CDR3 protein, called by TCRdb with MiXCR from the multiplex PCR reads. The sample holds hundreds of thousands of distinct CDR3 sequences, around a third seen once. The specimen was blood. The receptors derive from a middle-aged woman with Graves' hyperthyroidism. CDR3s include the opening cysteine and the closing phenylalanine or tryptophan. Fields, in order: CDR3 DNA, CDR3 protein, D gene, V gene, J gene, clone size. A D gene is named only where the DNA matches it firmly. Some rows have no size entry. The others give once, few or many, or a class for an expanded clone.

CDR3nt: TGTGCCAGCAGCCGGGACAGGTCAACCTACGAGCAGTACTTC
CDR3aa: CASSRDRSTYEQYF
d_gene: TRBD1
v_gene: TRBV11-2
j_gene: TRBJ2-7
abundance: NA

CDR3nt: TGTGCCAGCAGTCAACTGCCCCGAGACAGGGGTTTCTACTTC
CDR3aa: CASSQLPRDRGFYF
d_gene: TRBD1
v_gene: TRBV6-1
j_gene: TRBJ2-7
abundance: NA

CDR3nt: TGTGCCAGCAGAACAGGGTCGTTTAACACCGGGGAGCTGTTTTTT
CDR3aa: CASRTGSFNTGELFF
d_gene: NA
v_gene: TRBV5-6
j_gene: TRBJ2-2
abundance: NA

CDR3nt: TGTGCCAGCAGCTTAGGCAGGGGAGTCGGCAATCAGCCCCAGCATTTT
CDR3aa: CASSLGRGVGNQPQHF
d_gene: NA
v_gene: TRBV7-8
j_gene: TRBJ1-5
abundance: many

CDR3nt: TGCGCCAGCAGTGAGATATCAGGGCTGAAGAATCAGCCCCAGCATTTT
CDR3aa: CASSEISGLKNQPQHF
d_gene: NA
v_gene: TRBV10-2
j_gene: TRBJ1-5
abundance: many

CDR3nt: TGTGCCAGGAATAAGGGAGGCCGGACGAACACTGAAGCTTTCTTT
CDR3aa: CARNKGGRTNTEAFF
d_gene: NA
v_gene: TRBV2
j_gene: TRBJ1-1
abundance: NA

CDR3nt: TGCAGTGGGCGTAAACAAGAGACCCAGTACTTC
CDR3aa: CSGRKQETQYF
d_gene: NA
v_gene: TRBV20-1
j_gene: TRBJ2-5
abundance: many

CDR3nt: TGCAGCGTTGGTTCGGGAGACGACGAGCAGTACTTC
CDR3aa: CSVGSGDDEQYF
d_gene: NA
v_gene: TRBV29-1
j_gene: TRBJ2-7
abundance: NA

CDR3nt: TGCAGCGTTGGGACGGCGGAGTACGAGCAGTACTTC
CDR3aa: CSVGTAEYEQYF
d_gene: NA
v_gene: TRBV29-1
j_gene: TRBJ2-7
abundance: few

CDR3nt: TGTGCCAGCAGTTACTCGGGGGATAACTACGAGCAGTACTTC
CDR3aa: CASSYSGDNYEQYF
d_gene: NA
v_gene: TRBV6-5
j_gene: TRBJ2-7
abundance: few

CDR3nt: TGCGCCAGCAGCTTGGAAACTCCCGGCGAGACCCAGTACTTC
CDR3aa: CASSLETPGETQYF
d_gene: NA
v_gene: TRBV5-1
j_gene: TRBJ2-5
abundance: NA

CDR3nt: TGTGCCAGCAGTTACCGAGGGGGGGAAGGCGAAAAACTGTTTTTT
CDR3aa: CASSYRGGEGEKLFF
d_gene: NA
v_gene: TRBV6-6
j_gene: TRBJ1-4
abundance: few

CDR3nt: TGTGCCAGCAGTAACAGGGAATCTCAGCCCCAGCATTTT
CDR3aa: CASSNRESQPQHF
d_gene: NA
v_gene: TRBV12-3/TRBV12-4
j_gene: TRBJ1-5
abundance: many

CDR3nt: TGTGCCATCCCAGTTGGGACAGGGGTTGACGGGGAGCTGTTTTTT
CDR3aa: CAIPVGTGVDGELFF
d_gene: TRBD1
v_gene: TRBV10-3
j_gene: TRBJ2-2
abundance: many

CDR3nt: TGTGCCAGCAGCTTAGTGTGGGACGTTCCCTATAATTCACCCCTCCACTTT
CDR3aa: CASSLVWDVPYNSPLHF
d_gene: NA
v_gene: TRBV7-2
j_gene: TRBJ1-6
abundance: NA